Following are 10 T cell receptor beta chains from one sample sequenced in a study of blood T cell repertoires in COVID-19 (dated by TCRdb to 2020 to 2021). The library came from the immunoSEQ multiplex PCR assay. This immuneACCESS table, as held by TCRdb, lists in-frame sequences with V and J called but not all clones. Of the missing ones, under half trace to an unresolved V gene in checked studies; the others have no known cause. This sample lists over 150,000 clones; 70% to 85% were detected once. The ten largest clones take up around 6.9% of the sample. What was sequenced was peripheral blood. The receptors stem from a man aged 80 or over with COVID-19, enrolled during active disease.

This chain connects TRBV6-2 or TRBV6-3 to TRBJ2-7; TRBD2 agrees at 7 bases. The CDR3 totals 15 residues. V trimming: 0 bases; J trimming: 2 bases; junction bases outside the gene matches: 4. Germline CDR1 is MNHEY and CDR2 is SVGEGT. The CDR3 DNA follows: TGTGCCAGCAGTTACTCTCGCGGGGGACCCTACGAGCAGTACTTC. Protein: CASSYSRGGPYEQYF.

CDR3 DNA sequence: TGTGCCAGCAGCTTAGGGGCTTTCGAATCACCCCTCCACTTT. Its protein is CASSLGAFESPLHF. The chain joins TRBV7-8 to TRBJ1-6; D is ambiguous. There are 14 residues in the CDR3. The V end was cut by 1 base, the J end by 10 bases, with 11 bases between. Germline loops: CDR1 SGHVS, CDR2 FQNEAQ.

The rearrangement joins TRBV2 to TRBJ2-1, with 9 bases aligning to TRBD2. Germline assignment: CDR1 SNHLY and CDR2 FYNNEI. V trimming: 8 bases; J trimming: 0 bases; junction bases outside the gene matches: 2. CDR3 size: 14 residues. The CDR3 nucleotides read TGTGCCAGCGGTAGCGGGAGCTCCTACAATGAGCAGTTCTTC. Translated, it gives CASGSGSSYNEQFF. The full variable domain, completed using reference TRBV2 and TRBJ2-1, is EPEVTQTPSHQVTQMGQEVILRCVPISNHLYFYWYRQILGQKVEFLVSFYNNEISEKSEIFDDQFSVERPDGSNFTLKIRSTKLEDSAMYFCASGSGSSYNEQFFGPGTRLTVL.

V gene TRBV6-5 combines with J gene TRBJ2-7; weak D call: TRBD2 (7 bases). V lost 8 bases to trimming and J lost 2 bases, with 13 bases between them. CDR1 is MNHEY, CDR2 SVGAGI, per germline. This CDR3 region has 13 residues. CDR3 DNA: TGTGCCAGCTCTACCGGGGGGCCCTACGAGCAGTACTTC. Its translation is CASSTGGPYEQYF.

The chain is built from TRBV18 and TRBJ1-3; D gene ambiguous. Trimming removed 0 bases from V and 7 bases from J, with 7 bases in between. The germline V gene has CDR1 KGHSH and CDR2 LQKENI. The CDR3 length is 13 residues. The CDR3 protein is CASSPPPGNTIYF. CDR3 sequence (DNA): TGTGCCAGCTCACCACCACCCGGGAACACCATATATTTT. Supplemented by reference TRBV18 and TRBJ1-3, the full variable domain reads NAGVMQNPRHLVRRRGQEARLRCSPMKGHSHVYWYRQLPEEGLKFMVYLQKENIIDESGMPKERFSAEFPKEGPSILRIQQVVRGDSAAYFCASSPPPGNTIYFGEGSWLTVV.

The chain links TRBV4-2 to TRBJ1-1; D remains ambiguous. This CDR3 is 14 amino acids long. V was clipped by 2 bases and J by 5 bases, with 12 bases between them. Looked up from germline, CDR1 is LGHNA and CDR2 is YNFKEQ. The CDR3, as DNA: TGTGCCAGCAGCCAATCCCCAGGTTATACTGAAGCTTTCTTT. Translating it yields CASSQSPGYTEAFF.

The chain carries TRBV5-4 and TRBJ1-2, with D perhaps TRBD1 (5 bases). The CDR3 contains 13 residues. The germline gives CDR1 SGHNT, CDR2 YYREEE (reference sequence). Trimming took 4 bases from V and 1 from J, leaving 8 bases between them. The CDR3 loop reads CASSPQVNYGYTF. The DNA of the CDR3 is TGTGCCAGCAGCCCACAGGTTAACTATGGCTACACCTTC.

This clone was detected only a few times. The chain links TRBV19 to TRBJ1-4; 11 bases map to TRBD1. The CDR3 loop spans 20 amino acids. CDR1 is LNHDA and CDR2 is SQIVND in the germline V gene (reference sequence). V lost 6 bases and J lost 3; bases outside the gene matches: 18. This chain's CDR3 is CASSENPGTGGRISNEKLFF. The CDR3 nucleotides read TGTGCCAGTAGCGAAAACCCCGGGACAGGGGGGCGAATTTCTAATGAAAAACTGTTTTTT.

This rearrangement joins TRBV7-9 to TRBJ2-2; perhaps TRBD1 as D (5 bases). The CDR3 covers 17 residues. V gave up 1 base and J gave up 4 bases, with 16 bases separating them. The germline V gene has CDR1 SEHNR and CDR2 FQNEAQ (reference sequence). The CDR3 loop reads CASSLVVDILGTGELFF. The DNA of the CDR3 is TGTGCCAGCAGCTTAGTTGTGGACATCCTGGGCACCGGGGAGCTGTTTTTT.

V usage is TRBV14 and J usage is TRBJ2-3, with D possibly matching TRBD1 (6 bases). CDR1 is SGHDN, CDR2 FVKESK, per germline. The V and J ends lost 4 bases and 5 bases respectively, with 7 bases between them. This CDR3 contains 12 residues. CDR3: CASSPQGDTQYF. CDR3 in DNA: TGTGCCAGCAGCCCACAGGGAGATACGCAGTATTTT.